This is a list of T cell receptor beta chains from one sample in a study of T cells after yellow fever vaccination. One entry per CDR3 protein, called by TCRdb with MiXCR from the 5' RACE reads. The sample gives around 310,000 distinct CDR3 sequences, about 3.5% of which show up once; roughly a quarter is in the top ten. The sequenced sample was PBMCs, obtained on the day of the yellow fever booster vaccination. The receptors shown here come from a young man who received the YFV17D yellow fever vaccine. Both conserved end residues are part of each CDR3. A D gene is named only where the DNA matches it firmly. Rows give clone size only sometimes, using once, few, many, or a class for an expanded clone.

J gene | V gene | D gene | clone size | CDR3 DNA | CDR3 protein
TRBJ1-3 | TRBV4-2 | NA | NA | TGTGCCAGCAGCCAACCCGGAGGTGGAAACACCATATATTTT | CASSQPGGGNTIYF
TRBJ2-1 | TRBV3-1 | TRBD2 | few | TGTGCCAGCAGCCCGGGACTAGCGGGGGTTGAGCAGTTCTTC | CASSPGLAGVEQFF
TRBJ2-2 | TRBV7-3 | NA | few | TGTGCCAGCAGCCACGGGACGGGCGGGGAGCTGTTTTTT | CASSHGTGGELFF
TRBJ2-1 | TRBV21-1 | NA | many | TGTGCCAGCAGCAAATCCGGCGGTTCCTACAATGAGCAGTTCTTC | CASSKSGGSYNEQFF
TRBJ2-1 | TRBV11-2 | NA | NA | TGTGCCAGCACCTCCCCGGCTAGGCTGGTTGATGAGCAGTTCTTC | CASTSPARLVDEQFF
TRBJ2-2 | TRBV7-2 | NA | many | TGTGCCAGCAGATACACCGCTGATGCCGGGGAGCTGTTTTTT | CASRYTADAGELFF
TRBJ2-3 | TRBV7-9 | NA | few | TGTGCCAGCAGCTTCCCAGGGGGGAACACAGATACGCAGTATTTT | CASSFPGGNTDTQYF
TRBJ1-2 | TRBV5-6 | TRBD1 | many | TGTGCCAGCAGCGCCCGGACAGGCAACTATGGCTACACCTTC | CASSARTGNYGYTF
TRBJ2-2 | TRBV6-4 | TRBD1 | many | TGTGCCAGCAGTGACGGGACAGGGGGCAACACCGGGGAGCTGTTTTTT | CASSDGTGGNTGELFF
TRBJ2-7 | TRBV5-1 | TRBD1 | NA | TGCGCCAGCAGCAACGGACAGGGGGCCTACGAGCAGTACTTC | CASSNGQGAYEQYF
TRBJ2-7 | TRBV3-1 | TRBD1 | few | TGTGCCAGCAGCCAGACCGGGACAGGGGGCGGGCAGTACTTC | CASSQTGTGGGQYF
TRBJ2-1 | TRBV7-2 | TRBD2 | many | TGTGCCAGCAGCTTGGTGGCTAGCGGGGGGTCTAGCTCCTACAATGAGCAGTTCTTC | CASSLVASGGSSSYNEQFF
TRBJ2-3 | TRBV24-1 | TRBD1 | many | TGTGCCACCAGTGATCCAACTCCGGGACAGGGTGCGACAGATACGCAGTATTTT | CATSDPTPGQGATDTQYF
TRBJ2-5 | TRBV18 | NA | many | TGTGCCAGCAGTCCCGGACTCCAAGAGACCCAGTACTTC | CASSPGLQETQYF
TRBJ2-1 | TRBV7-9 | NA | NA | TGTGCCAGCAGCTTAGGGGCCCGCGAGCAGTTCTTC | CASSLGAREQFF
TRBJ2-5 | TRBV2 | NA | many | TGTGCCAGCAGTGACGGGGACCCCTCAGAGACCCAGTACTTC | CASSDGDPSETQYF
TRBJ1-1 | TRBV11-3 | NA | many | TGTGCCAGCAGCTTTGGGGAGAAAGAGTTAAACACTGAAGCTTTCTTT | CASSFGEKELNTEAFF
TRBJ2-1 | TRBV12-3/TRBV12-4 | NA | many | TGTGCCAGCGCGTTGGCCTCCTACAATGAGCAGTTCTTC | CASALASYNEQFF
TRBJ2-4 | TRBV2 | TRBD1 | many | TGTGCCAGCCACACGGGACAGCGGACAAACATTCAGTACTTC | CASHTGQRTNIQYF
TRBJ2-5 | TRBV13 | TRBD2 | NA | TGTGCCAGCAGGATGGCGGGGGTAAGGGAGACCCAGTACTTC | CASRMAGVRETQYF
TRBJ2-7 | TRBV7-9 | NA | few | TGTGCCAGCAGCAGACAGCGCCCCTACGAGCAGTACTTC | CASSRQRPYEQYF
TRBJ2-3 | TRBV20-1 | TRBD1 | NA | TGCAGTGCCAACCCGGGACAGGGGGCGGATACGCAGTATTTT | CSANPGQGADTQYF
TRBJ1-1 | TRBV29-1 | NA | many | TGCAGCGTTGAAGATACCAGGGGAGGCACTGAAGCTTTCTTT | CSVEDTRGGTEAFF
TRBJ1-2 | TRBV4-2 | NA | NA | TGTGCCAGCAGCCAAGAGGGGCAGACCTATGGCTACACCTTC | CASSQEGQTYGYTF
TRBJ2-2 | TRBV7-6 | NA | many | TGTGCCAGCAGCTTAGCGACCACCGGGGAGCTGTTTTTT | CASSLATTGELFF
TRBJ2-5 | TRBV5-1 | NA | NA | TGCGCCAGCAGCTTGGATGGTCCAATGGCAGAGACCCAGTACTTC | CASSLDGPMAETQYF
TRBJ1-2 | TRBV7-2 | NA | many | TGTGCCAGCAGCTTAGGGGGAAATAACTATGGCTACACCTTC | CASSLGGNNYGYTF
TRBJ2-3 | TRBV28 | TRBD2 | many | TGTGCCAGCAGCTTAAAGGGACTAGCGGGGGGCACAGATACGCAGTATTTT | CASSLKGLAGGTDTQYF